This T cell receptor (beta chain) appears in the sequencing data of a study of shared clonotypes between healthy human individuals. The table lists this clone with a few counts. CDR1 is DFQATT, CDR2 SNEGSKA, per germline (reference sequence). This CDR3 comprises 11 residues. V shed 6 bases, J shed 6 bases, and the junction held 5 bases outside the gene matches. Several immunoSEQ plates received, in even portions, the genomic DNA of each subset. This table comes from immunoSEQ multiplex PCR, and its TCRdb copy is limited to in-frame clones, with some not included. The sample yields around 240,000 clones, 60% to 80% seen once.

This TCR was recovered from a man aged 25-45 years in good health. V and J are TRBV20-1 and TRBJ2-7, with 7 bases matching TRBD1. Source material: memory CD4+ T cells sorted from blood. Subset meaning: CD45RA-negative fraction. CDR3 coding DNA: TGCAGTGCCAGGGGGAGCGTCGAGCAGTACTTC. It yields the protein CSARGSVEQYF.